These 7 T cell receptor beta chains were sequenced from one sample in a study of OX40 agonist ivuxolimab in advanced cancers. Sequencing was performed with immunoSEQ multiplex PCR; in TCRdb, only in-frame clones are kept and a portion is missing. The sample consists of around 50,000 clones, around 86% of them appearing once. Sequencing was performed on CD4+ or CD8+ T cells sorted from blood, taken in a trial of the OX40 agonist ivuxolimab. Source of these receptors: an adult with an advanced solid tumor such as melanoma, head and neck, liver or kidney cancer.

Only a few counts were recorded for this clone. The rearrangement joins TRBV10-1 to TRBJ2-5, with 7 bases aligning to TRBD2. CDR1 and CDR2 from the germline V gene are WNHNN and SYGVQD (reference sequence). V lost 4 bases and J lost 4; bases outside the gene matches: 6. CDR3 length equals 14 residues. CDR3 in DNA: TGCGCCAGCAGTGCCGGACTAGGCCGAGAGACCCAGTACTTC. It is translated as CASSAGLGRETQYF.

The table lists this clone with a few counts. V and J are TRBV9 and TRBJ2-3, with D uncertain. This CDR3 is 14 amino acids long. V was trimmed by 0 bases and J by 4 bases, leaving 9 bases between them. CDR1 SGDLS and CDR2 YYNGEE come from the germline V gene. CDR3 coding DNA: TGTGCCAGCAGCGTAGACGGGCCACCAGATACGCAGTATTTT. Translated: CASSVDGPPDTQYF.

This sequence joins TRBV6-1 and TRBJ2-6; unclear D gene. Germline CDR1 MNHNS, CDR2 SASEGT. The CDR3 length is 14 residues. Trimming pared 5 bases from V and 0 bases from J, leaving 5 bases between. CDR3 bases: TGTGCCAGCAGTCCGAGCTCTGGGGCCAACGTCCTGACTTTC. Translation gives CASSPSSGANVLTF.

The chain recombines TRBV28 with TRBJ2-3; 9 nucleotides line up with TRBD2. After removal of 3 bases from V and 1 base from J, the junction contained 2 bases not matched to a gene. Germline CDR1 reads MDHEN; CDR2 reads SYDVKM. This CDR3 comprises 15 residues. Here the CDR3 reads CASSLVAGGTDTQYF. The DNA of the CDR3 is TGTGCCAGCAGTTTGGTAGCGGGAGGCACAGATACGCAGTATTTT.

This clone was counted a few times. The chain couples TRBV21-1 to TRBJ2-3; the D segment call TRBD2 is taken from the table without a DNA check. TRBV21-1 is marked as a pseudogene. The CDR3 covers 23 residues. CDR3: CASSKTHHPGLAGGYTSTDTQYF. As DNA, the CDR3 is TGTGCCAGCAGCAAGACCCACCACCCGGGACTAGCGGGAGGGTACACTAGCACAGATACGCAGTATTTT.

DNA of the CDR3: TGTGCCAGCAGCTTAGCGACGGACAACGAGCAGTACTTC. Translated, it gives CASSLATDNEQYF. The rearrangement links TRBV7-2 to TRBJ2-7; possible D gene TRBD1, 5 bases. V was cut by 0 bases and J by 5 bases, with 8 bases left in between. CDR1 is SGHTA and CDR2 is FQGNSA in the germline V gene. The CDR3 has 13 amino acids.

This clone is a singleton in its sample. V and J are TRBV28 and TRBJ2-2; D may be TRBD2 (6 bases). CDR3 length: 15 amino acids. Trimming pared 3 bases from V and 6 bases from J, leaving 14 bases between. Germline V lookup: CDR1 MDHEN, CDR2 SYDVKM. The CDR3 protein is CASSFTSKGAGELFF. The DNA for the CDR3 is TGTGCCAGCAGTTTCACTAGCAAGGGAGCCGGGGAGCTGTTTTTT.